Detailed here is one T cell receptor (beta chain). CDR1 and CDR2 from the germline V gene are SGHRS and YFSETQ. The length of the CDR3 is 16 residues. V was clipped by 2 bases and J by 0 bases, with 11 bases between them. The PCR made use of 60 Vbeta and 13 Jbeta primers. Assay used: immunoSEQ multiplex PCR; TCRdb lists only in-frame clones, some missing. The table lists 150,000 to 200,000 clones, roughly 82% of them singletons, with 1.5% to 2% in the top ten. The data stem from a study of cytomegalovirus exposure and HLA in healthy donors. On the study more broadly: Samples from HLA-typed donors yielded about 85 million unique TCRs in an early data release.

V and J are TRBV5-1 and TRBJ2-2; D may be TRBD2 (7 bases). The TCR was taken from a woman younger than 45 in good health and CMV-seronegative. Sequenced input: PBMCs. CDR3 protein: CASSFSGGANTGELFF. CDR3 DNA: TGCGCCAGCAGCTTTTCGGGGGGCGCGAACACCGGGGAGCTGTTTTTT.